These T cell receptor beta chains were read from a single sample in a study of beta chain features in type 1 diabetes. Produced via immunoSEQ multiplex PCR; TCRdb's table is partial and in-frame only. This table has approximately 600,000 clones, 9.5% to 15% appearing once. Sequencing used naive CD4+ T cells from blood. All receptors come from a man in his thirties or forties with type 1 diabetes. CDR3s include the opening cysteine and the closing phenylalanine or tryptophan. A D gene is named only where the DNA matches it firmly. Clone sizes are given selectively: once, few, many, or a class where the clone is expanded.

j_gene: TRBJ2-3; abundance: .; d_gene: .; v_gene: TRBV23-1; CDR3nt: TGCGCCAGCAGTCAGCCATTGGGAGGGGGTTGGACAGATACGCAGTATTTT; CDR3aa: CASSQPLGGGWTDTQYF
j_gene: TRBJ2-4; abundance: .; d_gene: .; v_gene: TRBV11-2; CDR3nt: TGTGCCAGCAGGCCTCTGAGGGGCCGGAGGACCAAAAACATTCAGTACTTC; CDR3aa: CASRPLRGRRTKNIQYF
j_gene: TRBJ2-3; abundance: few; d_gene: .; v_gene: TRBV23-1; CDR3nt: TGCGCCAGCAAGGGCGAGGGCTCAGATACGCAGTATTTT; CDR3aa: CASKGEGSDTQYF
j_gene: TRBJ2-7; abundance: .; d_gene: .; v_gene: TRBV6-5; CDR3nt: TGTGCCAGCAGTTACCTGGGACATCCCTCTCCCTACGAGCAGTACTTC; CDR3aa: CASSYLGHPSPYEQYF
j_gene: TRBJ1-2; abundance: few; d_gene: .; v_gene: TRBV4-3; CDR3nt: TGCGCCAGCAGCCAAGATGGTCCCTATGGCTACACCTTC; CDR3aa: CASSQDGPYGYTF
j_gene: TRBJ2-7; abundance: few; d_gene: TRBD1; v_gene: TRBV6-5; CDR3nt: TGTGCCAGCAGTTCCCCAGGGGGCGCCTACGAGCAGTACTTC; CDR3aa: CASSSPGGAYEQYF
j_gene: TRBJ1-3; abundance: .; d_gene: TRBD1; v_gene: TRBV5-1; CDR3nt: TGCGCCAGCAGCGGGACAGGGACTGGAAACACCATATATTTT; CDR3aa: CASSGTGTGNTIYF
j_gene: TRBJ2-7; abundance: .; d_gene: .; v_gene: TRBV19; CDR3nt: TGTGCCAGTAGTATTTGGAGTGATGCATCCGAGCAGTACTTC; CDR3aa: CASSIWSDASEQYF
j_gene: TRBJ2-2; abundance: few; d_gene: .; v_gene: TRBV13; CDR3nt: TGTGCCAGCAGCTTAATTGGTCGGGACACCGGGGAGCTGTTTTTT; CDR3aa: CASSLIGRDTGELFF
j_gene: TRBJ1-4; abundance: few; d_gene: .; v_gene: TRBV7-2; CDR3nt: TGTGCCAGCACCAAAGGGTCGGGTGAAAAACTGTTTTTT; CDR3aa: CASTKGSGEKLFF
j_gene: TRBJ2-1; abundance: few; d_gene: TRBD2; v_gene: TRBV25-1; CDR3nt: TGTGCCAGCAGTGTTAGGGGACTAGCGGGGGGCTTTAGTGAGCAGTTCTTC; CDR3aa: CASSVRGLAGGFSEQFF
j_gene: TRBJ1-5; abundance: few; d_gene: .; v_gene: TRBV19; CDR3nt: TGTGCCAGTAATACAAAGGGAGGGTATCAGCCCCAGCATTTT; CDR3aa: CASNTKGGYQPQHF
j_gene: TRBJ1-4; abundance: .; d_gene: .; v_gene: TRBV6-5; CDR3nt: TGTGCCAGCAGTTACTCGATTTCGCAGGGCGGGGAAAAACTGTTTTTT; CDR3aa: CASSYSISQGGEKLFF
j_gene: TRBJ1-4; abundance: .; d_gene: .; v_gene: TRBV2; CDR3nt: TGTGCCAGCAGCGGACTTTCAACTAATGAAAAACTGTTTTTT; CDR3aa: CASSGLSTNEKLFF
j_gene: TRBJ2-3; abundance: few; d_gene: .; v_gene: TRBV9; CDR3nt: TGTGCCAGCAGCGTAGAGGGGGCAGATACGCAGTATTTT; CDR3aa: CASSVEGADTQYF
j_gene: TRBJ1-2; abundance: .; d_gene: .; v_gene: TRBV29-1; CDR3nt: TGCAGCGCCGAAACAGGGAACTATGGCTACACCTTC; CDR3aa: CSAETGNYGYTF
j_gene: TRBJ2-3; abundance: few; d_gene: .; v_gene: TRBV5-4; CDR3nt: TGTGCCAGCAGCCCGGGACTCAGCATAGATACGCAGTATTTT; CDR3aa: CASSPGLSIDTQYF
j_gene: TRBJ1-3; abundance: once; d_gene: .; v_gene: TRBV6-1; CDR3nt: TGTGCCAGCAGTGAAGCAGGGTCCGGAAACACCATATATTTT; CDR3aa: CASSEAGSGNTIYF
j_gene: TRBJ2-3; abundance: .; d_gene: .; v_gene: TRBV7-2; CDR3nt: TGTGCCAGCAGCTTAGAGGGCCCTACGGCCGCTGGCACAGATACGCAGTATTTT; CDR3aa: CASSLEGPTAAGTDTQYF
j_gene: TRBJ2-1; abundance: .; d_gene: .; v_gene: TRBV20-1; CDR3nt: TGCAGTGCTAGCCGGCACAATGAGCAGTTCTTC; CDR3aa: CSASRHNEQFF
j_gene: TRBJ2-7; abundance: .; d_gene: .; v_gene: TRBV7-2; CDR3nt: TGTGCCAGCAGCTTATATCGGGAGCACGAGCAGTACTTC; CDR3aa: CASSLYREHEQYF
j_gene: TRBJ2-5; abundance: .; d_gene: TRBD1; v_gene: TRBV30; CDR3nt: TGTGCCTGGAATCTCGGACAGGGCCGAGAGACCCAGTACTTC; CDR3aa: CAWNLGQGRETQYF
j_gene: TRBJ1-6; abundance: .; d_gene: TRBD1; v_gene: TRBV9; CDR3nt: TGTGCCAGCAGCGCTCGGGACAGAGAGAATTCACCCCTCCACTTT; CDR3aa: CASSARDRENSPLHF
j_gene: TRBJ1-5; abundance: few; d_gene: .; v_gene: TRBV7-2; CDR3nt: TGTGCCAGCAGCTTAGCGGCGTCCTTTCAGGAGCCCCAGCATTTT; CDR3aa: CASSLAASFQEPQHF
j_gene: TRBJ1-5; abundance: few; d_gene: TRBD1; v_gene: TRBV30; CDR3nt: TGTGCCTGGAGCGCGACAGGGGATCAGCCCCAGCATTTT; CDR3aa: CAWSATGDQPQHF
j_gene: TRBJ1-2; abundance: .; d_gene: .; v_gene: TRBV18; CDR3nt: TGTGCCAGCTCACCTAAGACCCGAGGGGGTGGCTACACCTTC; CDR3aa: CASSPKTRGGGYTF
j_gene: TRBJ1-6; abundance: .; d_gene: .; v_gene: TRBV9; CDR3nt: TGTGCCAGCAGCCCCGGGGGTTCACCCCTCCACTTT; CDR3aa: CASSPGGSPLHF
j_gene: TRBJ1-5; abundance: .; d_gene: .; v_gene: TRBV29-1; CDR3nt: TGCAGCGTTTCCGGACAGAGCAATCAGCCCCAGCATTTT; CDR3aa: CSVSGQSNQPQHF
j_gene: TRBJ2-1; abundance: few; d_gene: .; v_gene: TRBV7-9; CDR3nt: TGTGCCAGCAGCCGCGTGGCAGGGATTTTCTACAATGAGCAGTTCTTC; CDR3aa: CASSRVAGIFYNEQFF
j_gene: TRBJ1-6; abundance: .; d_gene: .; v_gene: TRBV7-3; CDR3nt: TGTGCCAGCAGCTTAGACAGCTCCTATAATTCACCCCTCCACTTT; CDR3aa: CASSLDSSYNSPLHF
j_gene: TRBJ2-2; abundance: .; d_gene: TRBD1; v_gene: TRBV6-6; CDR3nt: TGTGCCAGCAGTCCTGGGACAGGGGACACCGGGGAGCTGTTTTTT; CDR3aa: CASSPGTGDTGELFF
j_gene: TRBJ1-5; abundance: few; d_gene: .; v_gene: TRBV10-3; CDR3nt: TGTGCCATCAGTGACGGTGGGGCTTTGAGGCCCCAGCATTTT; CDR3aa: CAISDGGALRPQHF
j_gene: TRBJ2-3; abundance: few; d_gene: .; v_gene: TRBV7-2; CDR3nt: TGTGCCAGCAGCCCCCAAGGGGGGAAGACGCAGTATTTT; CDR3aa: CASSPQGGKTQYF
j_gene: TRBJ1-2; abundance: .; d_gene: TRBD1; v_gene: TRBV7-2; CDR3nt: TGTGCCAGCAGCTTAAGTTCCCAGGGGGCGGTATTTTATGGCTACACCTTC; CDR3aa: CASSLSSQGAVFYGYTF
j_gene: TRBJ1-5; abundance: .; d_gene: .; v_gene: TRBV6-4; CDR3nt: TGTGCCAGCAGGGAAAATCAGCCCCAGCATTTT; CDR3aa: CASRENQPQHF
j_gene: TRBJ2-1; abundance: .; d_gene: TRBD2; v_gene: TRBV7-6; CDR3nt: TGTGCCAGCAGCTTACTTGGACTAGAGTTTAATGAGCAGTTCTTC; CDR3aa: CASSLLGLEFNEQFF
j_gene: TRBJ1-4; abundance: few; d_gene: .; v_gene: TRBV23-1; CDR3nt: TGCGCCAGCAGCCTAACAGGGCGAGGAAATGAAAAACTGTTTTTT; CDR3aa: CASSLTGRGNEKLFF
j_gene: TRBJ2-2; abundance: .; d_gene: .; v_gene: TRBV11-2; CDR3nt: TGTGCCAGCAGCCCCTCGGGTTTAGCCGGCGGGGAGCTGTTTTTT; CDR3aa: CASSPSGLAGGELFF
j_gene: TRBJ2-3; abundance: few; d_gene: .; v_gene: TRBV19; CDR3nt: TGTGCCAGTAGACGTACCGCCGGCACAGATACGCAGTATTTT; CDR3aa: CASRRTAGTDTQYF
j_gene: TRBJ2-5; abundance: .; d_gene: .; v_gene: TRBV28; CDR3nt: TGTGCCAGCGGGACGCCCCAAGAGACCCAGTACTTC; CDR3aa: CASGTPQETQYF
j_gene: TRBJ2-5; abundance: few; d_gene: .; v_gene: TRBV11-2; CDR3nt: TGTGCCAGCAGCTTAGTTCAACGTACAGGGACGAGCAAAGAGACCCAGTACTTC; CDR3aa: CASSLVQRTGTSKETQYF
j_gene: TRBJ2-6; abundance: few; d_gene: .; v_gene: TRBV30; CDR3nt: TGTGCCTGGAGTTCCCCCAGGGGAGCTGGGGCCAACGTCCTGACTTTC; CDR3aa: CAWSSPRGAGANVLTF
j_gene: TRBJ2-7; abundance: .; d_gene: .; v_gene: TRBV7-9; CDR3nt: TGTGCCAGCAGCTTAGGGATGGGGTCGAGCTCCTACGAGCAGTACTTC; CDR3aa: CASSLGMGSSSYEQYF
j_gene: TRBJ2-7; abundance: .; d_gene: .; v_gene: TRBV5-6; CDR3nt: TGTGCCAGCAGCTTGTACAGGGTCGGCGAGCAGTACTTC; CDR3aa: CASSLYRVGEQYF
j_gene: TRBJ1-4; abundance: .; d_gene: .; v_gene: TRBV7-9; CDR3nt: TGTGCCAGCAGCTTTCCCGGGTGGTACGATGAAAAACTGTTTTTT; CDR3aa: CASSFPGWYDEKLFF
j_gene: TRBJ2-7; abundance: few; d_gene: .; v_gene: TRBV10-3; CDR3nt: TGTGCCATCAGTGAGTCGCCAGGGCTGTACGAGCAGTACTTC; CDR3aa: CAISESPGLYEQYF
j_gene: TRBJ2-7; abundance: .; d_gene: .; v_gene: TRBV11-2; CDR3nt: TGTGCCAGCAGCTTAGCTGGACAGATGCAGTACTTC; CDR3aa: CASSLAGQMQYF
j_gene: TRBJ1-2; abundance: .; d_gene: TRBD1; v_gene: TRBV30; CDR3nt: TGTGCCTGGGCCCAAGGGGGCTACGGCTACACCTTC; CDR3aa: CAWAQGGYGYTF
j_gene: TRBJ1-5; abundance: .; d_gene: TRBD1; v_gene: TRBV15; CDR3nt: TGTGCCACCAGCACGGGACAGGGGCTTCAGCCCCAGCATTTT; CDR3aa: CATSTGQGLQPQHF
j_gene: TRBJ2-7; abundance: few; d_gene: .; v_gene: TRBV4-2; CDR3nt: TGTGCCAGCAGCCAAGTCCTCTCCTACGAGCAGTACTTC; CDR3aa: CASSQVLSYEQYF
j_gene: TRBJ1-6; abundance: .; d_gene: .; v_gene: TRBV5-4; CDR3nt: TGTGCCAGCAGCTCACAGGGATCCTATAATTCACCCCTCCACTTT; CDR3aa: CASSSQGSYNSPLHF
j_gene: TRBJ1-3; abundance: few; d_gene: .; v_gene: TRBV4-3; CDR3nt: TGCGCCAGCAGCCAAGATCCCGATGGAAACACCATATATTTT; CDR3aa: CASSQDPDGNTIYF
j_gene: TRBJ2-1; abundance: few; d_gene: TRBD1; v_gene: TRBV28; CDR3nt: TGTGCCAGCAGCCCCGTTACAGGGGGTTCGTACAATGAGCAGTTCTTC; CDR3aa: CASSPVTGGSYNEQFF
j_gene: TRBJ2-4; abundance: .; d_gene: TRBD1; v_gene: TRBV7-2; CDR3nt: TGTGCCAGCAGCACGACAGGGCATAGAAACATTCAGTACTTC; CDR3aa: CASSTTGHRNIQYF
j_gene: TRBJ1-1; abundance: .; d_gene: .; v_gene: TRBV9; CDR3nt: TGTGCCAGCAGCCGGGGACAAGGTACCACTGAAGCTTTCTTT; CDR3aa: CASSRGQGTTEAFF
j_gene: TRBJ2-2; abundance: .; d_gene: TRBD1; v_gene: TRBV4-3; CDR3nt: TGCGCCAGCAGCCATGGACAGGGGGCTAACACCGGGGAGCTGTTTTTT; CDR3aa: CASSHGQGANTGELFF
j_gene: TRBJ2-3; abundance: few; d_gene: .; v_gene: TRBV9; CDR3nt: TGTGCCAGCAGCGCCCGTTTCACCACAGATACGCAGTATTTT; CDR3aa: CASSARFTTDTQYF